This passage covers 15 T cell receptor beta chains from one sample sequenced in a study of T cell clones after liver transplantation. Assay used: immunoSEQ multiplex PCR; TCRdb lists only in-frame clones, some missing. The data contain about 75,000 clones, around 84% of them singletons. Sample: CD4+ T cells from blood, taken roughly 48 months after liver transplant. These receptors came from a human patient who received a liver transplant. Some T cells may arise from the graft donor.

CDR3 amino acids: CASSPLGSGEITSTDTQYF. The CDR3 DNA reads TGTGCCAGCAGTCCACTCGGGAGCGGGGAAATAACTAGCACAGATACGCAGTATTTT. This sequence joins TRBV28 and TRBJ2-3, with 7 nucleotides matching TRBD2. The V and J ends lost 5 bases and 0 bases, in that order; junction bases with no gene match: 17. The length of the CDR3 is 19 residues. Germline values: CDR1 MDHEN, CDR2 SYDVKM.

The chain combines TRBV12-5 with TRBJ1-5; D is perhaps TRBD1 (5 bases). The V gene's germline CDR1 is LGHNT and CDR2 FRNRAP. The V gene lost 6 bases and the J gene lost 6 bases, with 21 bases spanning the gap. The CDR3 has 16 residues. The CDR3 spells CASGPPRWGVSQPQHF. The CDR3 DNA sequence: TGTGCTAGTGGACCCCCCCGGTGGGGGGTAAGTCAGCCCCAGCATTTT.

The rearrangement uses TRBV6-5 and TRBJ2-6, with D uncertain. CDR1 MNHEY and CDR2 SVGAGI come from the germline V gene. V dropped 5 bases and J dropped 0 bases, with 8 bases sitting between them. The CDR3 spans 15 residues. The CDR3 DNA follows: TGTGCCAGCAGTACTTTTTACTCTGGGGCCAACGTCCTGACTTTC. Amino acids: CASSTFYSGANVLTF.

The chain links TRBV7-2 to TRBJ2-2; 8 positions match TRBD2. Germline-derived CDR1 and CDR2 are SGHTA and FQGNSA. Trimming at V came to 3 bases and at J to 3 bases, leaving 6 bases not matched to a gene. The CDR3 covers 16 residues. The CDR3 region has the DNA TGTGCCAGCAGCTTGGCGACTAGCGCCGACACCGGGGAGCTGTTTTTT. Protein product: CASSLATSADTGELFF. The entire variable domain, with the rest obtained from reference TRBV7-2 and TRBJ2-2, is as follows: GAGVSQSPSNKVTEKGKDVELRCDPISGHTALYWYRQSLGQGLEFLIYFQGNSAPDKSGLPSDRFSAERTGGSVSTLTIQRTQQEDSAVYLCASSLATSADTGELFFGEGSRLTVL.

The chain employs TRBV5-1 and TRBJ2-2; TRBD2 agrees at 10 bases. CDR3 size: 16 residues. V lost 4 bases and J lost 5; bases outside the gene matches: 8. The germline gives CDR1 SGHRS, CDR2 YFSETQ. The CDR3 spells CASSPAGGKRTGELFF. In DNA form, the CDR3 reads TGCGCCAGCAGCCCAGCGGGAGGGAAAAGGACCGGGGAGCTGTTTTTT.

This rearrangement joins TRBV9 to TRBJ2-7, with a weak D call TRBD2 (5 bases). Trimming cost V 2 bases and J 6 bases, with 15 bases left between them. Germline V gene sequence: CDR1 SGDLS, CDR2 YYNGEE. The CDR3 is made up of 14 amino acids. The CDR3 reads CASSVAPSGSEQYF. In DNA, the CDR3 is TGTGCCAGCAGCGTCGCCCCCTCGGGGAGCGAGCAGTACTTC.

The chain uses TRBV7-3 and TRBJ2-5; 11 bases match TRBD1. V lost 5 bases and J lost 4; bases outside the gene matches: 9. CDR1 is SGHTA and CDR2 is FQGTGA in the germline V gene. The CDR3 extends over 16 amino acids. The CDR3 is CASSKMGQGVAETQYF. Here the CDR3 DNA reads TGTGCCAGCAGCAAAATGGGACAGGGGGTAGCAGAGACCCAGTACTTC.

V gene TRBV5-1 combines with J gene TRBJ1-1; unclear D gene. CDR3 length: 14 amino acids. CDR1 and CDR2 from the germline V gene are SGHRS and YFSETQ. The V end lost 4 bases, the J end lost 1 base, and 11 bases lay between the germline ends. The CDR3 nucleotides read TGCGCCAGCAGCAACGGAGGTCCGAACACTGAAGCTTTCTTT. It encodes CASSNGGPNTEAFF.

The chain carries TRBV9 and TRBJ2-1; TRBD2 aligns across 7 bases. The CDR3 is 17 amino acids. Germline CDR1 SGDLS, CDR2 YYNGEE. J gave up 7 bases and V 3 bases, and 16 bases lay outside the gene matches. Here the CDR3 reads CASSDMPGGGSKNEQFF. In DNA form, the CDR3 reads TGTGCCAGCAGCGACATGCCGGGGGGAGGGAGCAAAAATGAGCAGTTCTTC.

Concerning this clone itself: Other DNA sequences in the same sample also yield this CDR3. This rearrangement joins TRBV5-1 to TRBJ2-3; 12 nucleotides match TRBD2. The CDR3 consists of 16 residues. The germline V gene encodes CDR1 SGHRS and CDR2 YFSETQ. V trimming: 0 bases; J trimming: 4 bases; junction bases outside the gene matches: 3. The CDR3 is CASSLVLAGGADTQYF. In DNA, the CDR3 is TGCGCCAGCAGCTTGGTACTAGCGGGGGGAGCAGATACGCAGTATTTT.

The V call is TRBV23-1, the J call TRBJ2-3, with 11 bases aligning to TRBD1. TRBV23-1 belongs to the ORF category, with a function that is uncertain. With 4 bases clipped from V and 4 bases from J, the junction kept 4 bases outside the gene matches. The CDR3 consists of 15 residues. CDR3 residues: CASSPRDRGADTQYF. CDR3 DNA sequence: TGCGCCAGCAGTCCCCGGGACAGGGGGGCAGATACGCAGTATTTT.

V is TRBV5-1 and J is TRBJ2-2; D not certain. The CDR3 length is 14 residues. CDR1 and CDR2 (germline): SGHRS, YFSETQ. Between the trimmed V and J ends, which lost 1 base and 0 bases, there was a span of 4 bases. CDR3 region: CASSLFSNTGELFF. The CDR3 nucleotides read TGCGCCAGCAGCTTGTTTTCGAACACCGGGGAGCTGTTTTTT.

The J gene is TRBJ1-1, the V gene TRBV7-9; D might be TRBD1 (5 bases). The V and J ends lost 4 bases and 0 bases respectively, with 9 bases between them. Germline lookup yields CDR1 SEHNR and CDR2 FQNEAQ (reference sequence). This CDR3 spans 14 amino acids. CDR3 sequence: CASSYQGMNTEAFF. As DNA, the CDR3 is TGTGCCAGCAGCTACCAGGGTATGAACACTGAAGCTTTCTTT.

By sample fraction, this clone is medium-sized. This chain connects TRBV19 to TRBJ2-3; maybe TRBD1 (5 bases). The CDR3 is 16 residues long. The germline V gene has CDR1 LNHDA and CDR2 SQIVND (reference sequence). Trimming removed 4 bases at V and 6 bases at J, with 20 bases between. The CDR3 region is CASSKTQDRRADTQYF. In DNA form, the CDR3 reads TGTGCCAGTAGTAAGACCCAAGACAGAAGGGCTGATACGCAGTATTTT.

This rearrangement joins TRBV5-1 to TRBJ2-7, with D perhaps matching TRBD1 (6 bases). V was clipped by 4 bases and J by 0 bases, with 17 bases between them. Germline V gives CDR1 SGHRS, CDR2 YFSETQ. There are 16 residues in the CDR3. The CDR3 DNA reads TGCGCCAGCAGCCGTGGGTCTGACAGGAGCTCCTACGAGCAGTACTTC. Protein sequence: CASSRGSDRSSYEQYF. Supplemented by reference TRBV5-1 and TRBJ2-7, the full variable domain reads KAGVTQTPRYLIKTRGQQVTLSCSPISGHRSVSWYQQTPGQGLQFLFEYFSETQRNKGNFPGRFSGRQFSNSRSEMNVSTLELGDSALYLCASSRGSDRSSYEQYFGPGTRLTVT.